These 27 T cell receptor beta chains originate from one sample sequenced in a study of spatial heterogeneity in lung cancer. Time point reported: sample taken at primary tumor resection. TCRdb re-derived calls from the 5' RACE reads in MiXCR, one entry per CDR3 protein. The table records about 5,800 distinct CDR3 sequences, more than 10% of them present only once. The input for sequencing was normal lung tissue next to the tumor, taken at surgery. The source is a female donor with early-stage non-small cell lung cancer.

In DNA, the CDR3 is TGTGCCAGCAGCTTTAGTGTGGGACTAACCTACGAGCAGTACTTC. Its protein is CASSFSVGLTYEQYF. The rearrangement links TRBV7-2 to TRBJ2-7; 7 bases are shared with TRBD2. The J segment lost 2 bases and the V segment lost 3 bases, leaving 7 bases of the junction unmatched. CDR1 SGHTA and CDR2 FQGNSA come from the germline V gene. The CDR3 consists of 15 residues.

In its sample, this clonotype was seen a few times. A much larger clonotype is one base distant, so this may be a read error. The V and J genes are TRBV11-1 and TRBJ2-1, with 8 bases identical to TRBD1. This CDR3 has 14 amino acids. Germline CDR1 reads SGHAT; CDR2 reads FQDESV (reference sequence). As DNA, the CDR3 is TGTGCCAACAGCTTAAGCCCAGGGGGCGCAGAGCAGTTCTTC. Amino acids: CANSLSPGGAEQFF.

The V gene is TRBV18, the J gene TRBJ1-2, with TRBD1 matching over 7 bases. The junction had 17 bases not matched to a gene; V was cut back by 3 bases and J by 4 bases. Germline CDR1 and CDR2: KGHSH and LQKENI. The CDR3 has 18 amino acids. The CDR3 nucleotides are TGTGCCAGCTCACCCACTCTTACTCGACAGGGTTATTCCTATGGCTACACCTTC. Protein product: CASSPTLTRQGYSYGYTF.

This clonotype was detected a few times. This sequence joins TRBV20-1 and TRBJ2-5; TRBD2 matches at 11 bases. The V segment lost 1 base and the J segment 5 bases; nucleotides outside the gene matches: 15. The CDR3 contains 18 residues. The germline gives CDR1 DFQATT, CDR2 SNEGSKA (reference sequence). CDR3 loop: CSARALGLAVITWETQYF. CDR3 coding DNA: TGCAGTGCTAGAGCGTTGGGACTAGCGGTCATCACCTGGGAGACCCAGTACTTC.

This clonotype is judged medium-sized (0.01 to 0.1%). The chain links TRBV11-3 to TRBJ1-1, with a tentative D call TRBD1 (5 bases). This CDR3 is built from 14 residues. Trimming stripped 0 bases from V and 0 bases from J, with 5 bases between. The V gene's germline CDR1 is SGHNT and CDR2 YENEEA. The DNA of the CDR3 is TGTGCCAGCAGCTTAGACAGGGTGAACACTGAAGCTTTCTTT. Translating it yields CASSLDRVNTEAFF. The full variable domain, rest sourced from reference TRBV11-3 and TRBJ1-1, is EAGVVQSPRYKIIEKKQPVAFWCNPISGHNTLYWYLQNLGQGPELLIRYENEEAVDDSQLPKDRFSAERLKGVDSTLKIQPAELGDSAVYLCASSLDRVNTEAFFGQGTRLTVV.

Ten or more counts support this clonotype. This chain connects TRBV18 to TRBJ2-3; 8 positions agree with TRBD1. Trimming removed 0 bases from V and 1 base from J; junction bases left unmatched: 9. Germline lookup yields CDR1 KGHSH and CDR2 LQKENI. There are 18 residues in the CDR3. Here the CDR3 reads CASSPPEQDRAGTDTQYF. The CDR3 nucleotides are TGTGCCAGCTCACCACCGGAGCAGGACAGGGCCGGCACAGATACGCAGTATTTT.

This clonotype was detected a few times. The chain combines TRBV11-1 with TRBJ2-5; TRBD2 aligns across 8 bases. Germline CDR1 SGHAT, CDR2 FQDESV (reference sequence). J gave up 3 bases and V 0 bases, and 9 bases lay outside the gene matches. This CDR3 comprises 17 residues. CDR3: CASSLAGVAGPEETQYF. CDR3 sequence (DNA): TGTGCCAGCAGCTTAGCTGGTGTAGCGGGGCCAGAAGAGACCCAGTACTTC.

This clonotype is medium-sized (0.01 to 0.1%) by share. V is TRBV29-1 and J is TRBJ2-1; D not resolved. CDR1 is SQVTM and CDR2 is ANQGSEA in the germline V gene. This CDR3 region has 12 residues. Trimming took off 4 bases at V and 10 bases at J, with 14 bases between the two ends. CDR3 sequence reads: CSVGVLVGEQFF. The CDR3 DNA follows: TGCAGCGTTGGGGTCCTAGTCGGGGAGCAGTTCTTC.

The chain recombines TRBV6-2 or TRBV6-3 with TRBJ2-4, with 8 bases fitting TRBD2. This CDR3 has 15 amino acids. The germline V gene encodes CDR1 MNHEY and CDR2 SVGEGT. V was clipped by 6 bases and J by 7 bases; unmatched bases: 11. CDR3 region: CASRAPGTSGNIQYF. In nucleotides, the CDR3 is TGTGCCAGCAGAGCCCCCGGGACTAGTGGTAACATTCAGTACTTC.

In its sample, this clonotype is medium-sized. V and J are TRBV28 and TRBJ2-7; D call uncertain. V gave up 8 bases and J gave up 3 bases, with 8 bases separating them. CDR1 is MDHEN and CDR2 is SYDVKM in the germline V gene. This CDR3 region has 11 residues. CDR3 bases: TGTGCCAGCGGCCCCTACTACGAGCAGTACTTC. Its translation: CASGPYYEQYF.

In its sample, this clonotype is large (0.1 to 1%). The V and J genes are TRBV2 and TRBJ2-1; D is possibly TRBD1 (6 bases). Germline V gene lookup returns CDR1 SNHLY and CDR2 FYNNEI. The CDR3 contains 13 residues. The V end was cut by 10 bases, the J end by 4 bases, with 14 bases between. The CDR3 sequence is CATEQDRYNEQFF. CDR3 sequence (DNA): TGTGCCACCGAACAGGACAGATACAATGAGCAGTTCTTC. Using reference TRBV2 and TRBJ2-1 for the parts outside the CDR3, the full variable domain is EPEVTQTPSHQVTQMGQEVILRCVPISNHLYFYWYRQILGQKVEFLVSFYNNEISEKSEIFDDQFSVERPDGSNFTLKIRSTKLEDSAMYFCATEQDRYNEQFFGPGTRLTVL.

This chain links TRBV27 with TRBJ2-3; 8 nucleotides align to TRBD1. The CDR3 sequence is 17 residues long. Germline CDR1 is MNHEY and CDR2 is SMNVEV (reference sequence). V was pared by 5 bases and J by 2 bases, with 12 bases of the junction left unmatched. The CDR3 DNA sequence: TGTGCCAGCAGTAAGAAAAGAGGACAGGGCCTCACAGATACGCAGTATTTT. Protein: CASSKKRGQGLTDTQYF.

This clonotype was detected many times. The chain links TRBV7-2 to TRBJ1-6; the D is unclear. The CDR3 has 14 residues. The germline V gene has CDR1 SGHTA and CDR2 FQGNSA. The V end lost 3 bases, the J end lost 12 bases, and 15 bases lay between the germline ends. CDR3 loop: CASSFSLTREPLHF. The CDR3 DNA sequence: TGTGCCAGCAGCTTCTCCCTAACTAGAGAACCCCTCCACTTT.

This clonotype was detected ten times or more. V usage is TRBV7-3 and J usage is TRBJ2-5, with TRBD2 as a possible D gene (5 bases). Trimming removed 4 bases from V and 4 bases from J, with 10 bases in between. The CDR3 is made up of 13 amino acids. The germline V gene has CDR1 SGHTA and CDR2 FQGTGA. The CDR3 DNA is TGTGCCAGCAGCTACCGGGATGGAGAGACCCAGTACTTC. It specifies CASSYRDGETQYF.

This clonotype was seen many times. The CDR3 loop is CASSSGLGTDTQYF. The CDR3 DNA is TGTGCCAGCAGCTCCGGATTGGGCACAGATACGCAGTATTTT. V gene TRBV7-6 combines with J gene TRBJ2-3, with D unclear. The CDR3 runs to 14 residues. Trimming removed 4 bases at V and 1 base at J, with 9 bases between. The germline CDR1 and CDR2 sequences are SGHVS and FNYEAQ.

Ten or more counts support this clonotype. J is TRBJ2-5 and V is TRBV5-4; no reliable D call. The CDR3 covers 13 residues. The germline V gene encodes CDR1 SGHNT and CDR2 YYREEE (reference sequence). With 0 bases removed from V and 1 base from J, the gap between germline ends came to 4 bases. The CDR3 DNA reads as TGTGCCAGCAGCTTGGTGGGCCAAGAGACCCAGTACTTC. Translating gives CASSLVGQETQYF.

This clonotype occurred a few times. CDR3 nucleotides: TGTGCCAGCAGCCTGGACAGGATGACTGAAGCTTTCTTT. It translates to CASSLDRMTEAFF. The chain joins TRBV7-2 to TRBJ1-1; 7 positions match TRBD1. The CDR3 extends over 13 amino acids. The ends lost 5 bases at V and 5 bases at J; junction bases unmatched: 5. Germline V CDR1 and CDR2: SGHTA, FQGNSA.

This clonotype is labeled as medium-sized. The J gene is TRBJ1-5, the V gene TRBV9; D is ambiguous. V was pared by 3 bases and J by 1 base, with 8 bases between. The germline V gene encodes CDR1 SGDLS and CDR2 YYNGEE. The CDR3 covers 14 residues. The CDR3: CASSGGASNQPQHF. The DNA of the CDR3 is TGTGCCAGCAGCGGCGGTGCGAGCAATCAGCCCCAGCATTTT. Full variable domain (remainder filled in from reference TRBV9 and TRBJ1-5): DSGVTQTPKHLITATGQRVTLRCSPRSGDLSVYWYQQSLDQGLQFLIQYYNGEERAKGNILERFSAQQFPDLHSELNLSSLELGDSALYFCASSGGASNQPQHFGDGTRLSIL.

This clonotype was recorded many times. One end of the junction is discordant with germline, which a read error may explain. This chain links TRBV3-1 with TRBJ1-5; a weak D match, TRBD1 (5 bases). This CDR3 contains 12 residues. Germline V lookup: CDR1 LGHDT, CDR2 YNNKEL (reference sequence). The CDR3 bases are TGTGCCAGCAGCCATCAGGGCTCCCCCCTGCATTTT. Its translation is CASSHQGSPLHF.

This clonotype was seen repeatedly, ten times or more. V is TRBV5-1 and J is TRBJ2-4; TRBD1 matches 7 bases. This CDR3 spans 15 amino acids. Per germline, CDR1 SGHRS and CDR2 YFSETQ. The V gene end was trimmed by 4 bases and the J gene end by 9 bases; junction bases not matched to a gene: 13. This CDR3 is CASSPDGQAGSIQYF. In nucleotides, the CDR3 is TGCGCCAGCAGCCCGGACGGACAGGCAGGAAGCATTCAGTACTTC.

This clonotype was seen ten or more times. The V call is TRBV18, the J call TRBJ1-2; TRBD1 is a possible D gene (5 bases). V gave up 0 bases and J gave up 8 bases, with 7 bases separating them. The germline V gene encodes CDR1 KGHSH and CDR2 LQKENI. This CDR3 has 12 amino acids. The CDR3 bases are TGTGCCAGCTCACCACCGGGGGTCGGCTACACCTTC. It codes for CASSPPGVGYTF. The full variable domain, its missing parts supplied by reference TRBV18 and TRBJ1-2, is NAGVMQNPRHLVRRRGQEARLRCSPMKGHSHVYWYRQLPEEGLKFMVYLQKENIIDESGMPKERFSAEFPKEGPSILRIQQVVRGDSAAYFCASSPPGVGYTFGSGTRLTVV.

In its sample, this clonotype was seen a few times. The chain is built from TRBV5-1 and TRBJ2-1; tentatively, D is TRBD2 (5 bases). CDR3 size: 15 residues. V was trimmed by 7 bases and J by 2 bases, leaving 16 bases between them. Germline V lookup: CDR1 SGHRS, CDR2 YFSETQ. DNA of the CDR3: TGCGCCAGCTCGACGGCCAGCGGCCCCTACAATGAGCAGTTCTTC. Amino acids: CASSTASGPYNEQFF.

This clonotype has a count of ten or more. This chain connects TRBV11-1 to TRBJ2-5, with a possible D match to TRBD2 (6 bases). Germline CDR1 is SGHAT and CDR2 is FQDESV (reference sequence). The CDR3 covers 14 residues. Trimming cost V 5 bases and J 2 bases, with 12 bases left between them. CDR3 in DNA: TGTGCCAGCAGCCGAGGGACTCGGCAAGAGACCCAGTACTTC. This encodes CASSRGTRQETQYF.

In this sample, this clonotype is medium-sized. This chain links TRBV5-6 with TRBJ2-7, with 10 bases matching TRBD2. J gave up 0 bases and V 4 bases, and 13 bases lay outside the gene matches. Per germline, CDR1 SGHDT and CDR2 YYEEEE. The CDR3 runs 18 residues. The CDR3 sequence is CASSHIPNGLAVSYEQYF. The DNA for the CDR3 is TGTGCCAGCAGCCATATACCGAATGGACTAGCGGTCTCCTACGAGCAGTACTTC. Combining the CDR3 with reference TRBV5-6 and TRBJ2-7 gives the whole variable domain DAGVTQSPTHLIKTRGQQVTLRCSPKSGHDTVSWYQQALGQGPQFIFQYYEEEERQRGNFPDRFSGHQFPNYSSELNVNALLLGDSALYLCASSHIPNGLAVSYEQYFGPGTRLTVT.

This clonotype was seen repeatedly, ten times or more. The rearrangement links TRBV5-1 to TRBJ2-3, with 9 nucleotides matching TRBD2. J was trimmed by 0 bases and V by 0 bases; bases with no gene match: 5. Germline loops: CDR1 SGHRS, CDR2 YFSETQ. This CDR3 comprises 17 residues. CDR3 DNA: TGCGCCAGCAGCTTGGGTGCTAGCGGGGACAGCACAGATACGCAGTATTTT. Translation gives CASSLGASGDSTDTQYF.

This clonotype has at least ten counts. J is TRBJ2-2 and V is TRBV7-2; TRBD2 matches 7 bases. Germline loops: CDR1 SGHTA, CDR2 FQGNSA. The CDR3 totals 19 residues. V shed 3 bases, J shed 7 bases, and the junction held 20 bases outside the gene matches. CDR3 sequence reads: CASSFLFYLAQTSDGELFF. The CDR3 DNA reads as TGTGCCAGCAGCTTCCTTTTTTACCTAGCCCAAACTAGCGACGGGGAGCTGTTTTTT.

In its sample, this clonotype was seen many times. The V call is TRBV19, the J call TRBJ2-4; D is uncertain. The germline V and J ends were trimmed by 0 bases and 3 bases, with 6 bases remaining between them. The germline V gene has CDR1 LNHDA and CDR2 SQIVND (reference sequence). CDR3 length: 14 amino acids. The chain's CDR3 is CASSIDPSKNIQYF. CDR3 sequence (DNA): TGTGCCAGTAGTATAGATCCGAGCAAAAACATTCAGTACTTC.